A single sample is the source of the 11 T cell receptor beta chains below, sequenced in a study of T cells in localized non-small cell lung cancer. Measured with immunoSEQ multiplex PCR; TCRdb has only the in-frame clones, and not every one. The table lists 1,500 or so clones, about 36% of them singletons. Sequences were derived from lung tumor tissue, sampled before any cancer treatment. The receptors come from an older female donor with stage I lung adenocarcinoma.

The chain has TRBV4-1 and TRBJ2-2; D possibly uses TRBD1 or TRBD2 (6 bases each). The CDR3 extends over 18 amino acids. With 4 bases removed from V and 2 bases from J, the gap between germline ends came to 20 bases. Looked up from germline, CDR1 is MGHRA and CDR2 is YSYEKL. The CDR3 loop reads CASSREGGGNPNTGELFF. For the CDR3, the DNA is TGCGCCAGCAGCCGAGAAGGAGGGGGAAACCCTAACACCGGGGAGCTGTTTTTT.

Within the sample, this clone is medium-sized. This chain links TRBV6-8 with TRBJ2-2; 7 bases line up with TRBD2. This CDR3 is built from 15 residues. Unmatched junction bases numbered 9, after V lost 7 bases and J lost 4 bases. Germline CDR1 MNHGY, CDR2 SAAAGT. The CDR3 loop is CASTPPGGITGELFF. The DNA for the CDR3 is TGTGCCAGCACCCCACCGGGAGGAATCACCGGGGAGCTGTTTTTT.

The CDR3 DNA follows: TGTGCCAGCAGTTACTCTCAGGGGGCGAACACTGAAGCTTTCTTT. Translation: CASSYSQGANTEAFF. The chain has TRBV6-8 and TRBJ1-1; 8 bases fit TRBD1. The CDR3 totals 15 residues. With 0 bases clipped from V and 1 base from J, the junction kept 1 base outside the gene matches. The germline V gene has CDR1 MNHGY and CDR2 SAAAGT.

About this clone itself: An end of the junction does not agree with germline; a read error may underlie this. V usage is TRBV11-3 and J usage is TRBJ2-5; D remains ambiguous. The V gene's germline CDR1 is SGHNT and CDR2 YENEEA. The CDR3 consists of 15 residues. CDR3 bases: TGTGCCAGCAGTTTAGGTAGCAATTACCAAGAGACCCAGTACTTC. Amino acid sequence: CASSLGSNYQETQYF.

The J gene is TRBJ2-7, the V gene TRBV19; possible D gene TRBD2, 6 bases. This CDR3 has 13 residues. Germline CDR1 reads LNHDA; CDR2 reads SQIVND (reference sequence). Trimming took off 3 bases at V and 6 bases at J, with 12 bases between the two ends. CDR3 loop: CASSIVSGGEQYF. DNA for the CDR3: TGTGCCAGTAGTATCGTGTCCGGGGGCGAGCAGTACTTC.

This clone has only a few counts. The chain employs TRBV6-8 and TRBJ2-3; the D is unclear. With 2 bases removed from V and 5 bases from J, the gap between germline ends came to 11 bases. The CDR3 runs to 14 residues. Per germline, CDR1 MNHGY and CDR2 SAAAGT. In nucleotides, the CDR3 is TGTGCCAGCAGTTACGACGGTTCTAAAGATACGCAGTATTTT. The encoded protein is CASSYDGSKDTQYF.

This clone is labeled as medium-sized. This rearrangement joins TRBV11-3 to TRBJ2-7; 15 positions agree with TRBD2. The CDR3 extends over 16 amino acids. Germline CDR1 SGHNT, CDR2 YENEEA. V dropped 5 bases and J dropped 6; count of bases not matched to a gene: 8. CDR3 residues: CASSHSGLAGGLEQYF. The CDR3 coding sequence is TGTGCCAGCAGCCACTCCGGACTAGCGGGGGGGCTCGAGCAGTACTTC.

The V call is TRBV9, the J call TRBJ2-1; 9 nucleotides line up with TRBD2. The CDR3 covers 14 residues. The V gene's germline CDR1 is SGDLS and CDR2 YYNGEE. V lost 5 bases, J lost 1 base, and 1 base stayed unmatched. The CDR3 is CASSSGGSYNEQFF. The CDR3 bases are TGTGCCAGCAGTAGCGGGGGATCCTACAATGAGCAGTTCTTC.

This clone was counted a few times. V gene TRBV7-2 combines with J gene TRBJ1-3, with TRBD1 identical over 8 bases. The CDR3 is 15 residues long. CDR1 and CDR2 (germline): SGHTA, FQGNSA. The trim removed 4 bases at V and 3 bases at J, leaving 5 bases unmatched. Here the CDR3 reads CASSSQGAGGNTIYF. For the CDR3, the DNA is TGTGCCAGCAGCTCCCAGGGGGCTGGTGGAAACACCATATATTTT.

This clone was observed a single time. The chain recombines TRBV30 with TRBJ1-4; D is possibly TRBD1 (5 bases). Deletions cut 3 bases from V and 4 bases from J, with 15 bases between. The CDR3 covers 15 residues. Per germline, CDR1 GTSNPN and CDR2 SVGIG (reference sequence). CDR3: CAWSPARGNNEKLFF. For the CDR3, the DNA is TGTGCCTGGAGCCCTGCCCGGGGGAATAATGAAAAACTGTTTTTT.

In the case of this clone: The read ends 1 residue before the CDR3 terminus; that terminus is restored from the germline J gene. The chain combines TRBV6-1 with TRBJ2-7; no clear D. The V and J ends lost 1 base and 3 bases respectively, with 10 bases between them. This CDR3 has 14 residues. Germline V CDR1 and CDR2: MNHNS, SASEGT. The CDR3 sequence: CASSEGMGSYEQYF. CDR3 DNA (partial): TGTGCCAGCAGTGAAGGGATGGGAAGCTACGAGCAGTAC.